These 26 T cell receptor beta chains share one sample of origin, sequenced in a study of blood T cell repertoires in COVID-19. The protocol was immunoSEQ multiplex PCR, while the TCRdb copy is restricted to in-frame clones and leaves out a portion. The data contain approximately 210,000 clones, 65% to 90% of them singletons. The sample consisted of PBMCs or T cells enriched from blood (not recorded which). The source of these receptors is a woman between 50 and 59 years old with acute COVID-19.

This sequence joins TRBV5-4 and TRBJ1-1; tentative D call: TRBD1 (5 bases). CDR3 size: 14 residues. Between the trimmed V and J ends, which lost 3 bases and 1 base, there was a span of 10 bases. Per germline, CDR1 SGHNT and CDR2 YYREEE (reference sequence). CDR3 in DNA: TGTGCCAGCAGCTACGCAGGGCAGAACACTGAAGCTTTCTTT. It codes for CASSYAGQNTEAFF.

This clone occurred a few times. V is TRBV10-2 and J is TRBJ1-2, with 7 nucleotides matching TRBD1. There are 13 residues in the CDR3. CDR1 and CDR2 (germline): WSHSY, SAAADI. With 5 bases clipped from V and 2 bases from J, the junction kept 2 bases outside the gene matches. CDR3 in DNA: TGCGCCAGCAGTCCGACAGGGAACTATGGCTACACCTTC. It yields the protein CASSPTGNYGYTF.

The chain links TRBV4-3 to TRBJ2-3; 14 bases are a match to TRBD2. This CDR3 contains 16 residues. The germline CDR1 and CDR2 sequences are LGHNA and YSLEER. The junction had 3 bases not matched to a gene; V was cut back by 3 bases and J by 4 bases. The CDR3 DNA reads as TGCGCCAGCAGCCACCGACTAGCGGGAGGGGCAGATACGCAGTATTTT. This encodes CASSHRLAGGADTQYF.

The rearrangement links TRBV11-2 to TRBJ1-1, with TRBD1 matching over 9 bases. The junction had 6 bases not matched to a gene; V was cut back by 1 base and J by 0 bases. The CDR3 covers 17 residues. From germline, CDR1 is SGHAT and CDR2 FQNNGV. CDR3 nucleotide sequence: TGTGCCAGCAGCTTAGCGGGGGGACAGGGTTTGAACACTGAAGCTTTCTTT. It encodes CASSLAGGQGLNTEAFF.

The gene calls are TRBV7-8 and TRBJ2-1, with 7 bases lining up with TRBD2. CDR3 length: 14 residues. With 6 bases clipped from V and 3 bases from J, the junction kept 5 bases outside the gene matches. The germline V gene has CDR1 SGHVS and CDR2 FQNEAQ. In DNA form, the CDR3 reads TGTGCCAGCAGTTTTACTAGCGACTACAATGAGCAGTTCTTC. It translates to CASSFTSDYNEQFF.

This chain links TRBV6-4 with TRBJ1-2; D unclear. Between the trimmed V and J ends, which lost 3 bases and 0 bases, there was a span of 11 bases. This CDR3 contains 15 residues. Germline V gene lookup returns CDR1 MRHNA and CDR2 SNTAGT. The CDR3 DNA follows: TGTGCCAGCAGTGAATGGGCAGGTACTAACTATGGCTACACCTTC. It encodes CASSEWAGTNYGYTF.

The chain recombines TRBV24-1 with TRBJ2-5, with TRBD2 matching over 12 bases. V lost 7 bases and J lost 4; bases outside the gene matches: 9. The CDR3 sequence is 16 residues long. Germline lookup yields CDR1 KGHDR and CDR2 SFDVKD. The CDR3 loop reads CATSARLAGATETQYF. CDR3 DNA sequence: TGTGCCACCAGCGCCAGACTAGCGGGAGCGACAGAGACCCAGTACTTC.

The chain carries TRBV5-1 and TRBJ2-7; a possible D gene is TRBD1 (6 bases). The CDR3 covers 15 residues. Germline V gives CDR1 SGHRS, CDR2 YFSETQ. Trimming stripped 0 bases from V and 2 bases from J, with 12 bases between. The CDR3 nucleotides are TGCGCCAGCAGCTTGGCCACGCCAGGGGCCTACGAGCAGTACTTC. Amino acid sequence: CASSLATPGAYEQYF.

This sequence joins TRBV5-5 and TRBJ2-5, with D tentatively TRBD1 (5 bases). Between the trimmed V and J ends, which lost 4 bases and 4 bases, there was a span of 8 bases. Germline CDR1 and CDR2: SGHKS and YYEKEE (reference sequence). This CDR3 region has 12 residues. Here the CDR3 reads CASSRQGETQYF. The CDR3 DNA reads TGTGCCAGCAGCCGGCAGGGAGAGACCCAGTACTTC.

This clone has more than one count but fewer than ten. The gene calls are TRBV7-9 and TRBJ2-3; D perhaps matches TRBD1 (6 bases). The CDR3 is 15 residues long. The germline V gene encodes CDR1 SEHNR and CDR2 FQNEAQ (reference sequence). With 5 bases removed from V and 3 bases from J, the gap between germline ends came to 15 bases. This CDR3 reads CASSEGSTGTDTQYF. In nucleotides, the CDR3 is TGTGCCAGCAGCGAAGGATCAACAGGGACAGATACGCAGTATTTT. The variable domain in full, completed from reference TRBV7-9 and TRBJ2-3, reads DTGVSQNPRHKITKRGQNVTFRCDPISEHNRLYWYRQTLGQGPEFLTYFQNEAQLEKSRLLSDRFSAERPKGSFSTLEIQRTEQGDSAMYLCASSEGSTGTDTQYFGPGTRLTVL.

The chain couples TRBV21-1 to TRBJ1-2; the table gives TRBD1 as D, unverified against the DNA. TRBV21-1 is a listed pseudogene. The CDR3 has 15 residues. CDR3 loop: CASSRFRTGLNGYTF. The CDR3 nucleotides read TGTGCCAGCAGTCGATTTCGGACAGGCCTCAATGGCTACACCTTC.

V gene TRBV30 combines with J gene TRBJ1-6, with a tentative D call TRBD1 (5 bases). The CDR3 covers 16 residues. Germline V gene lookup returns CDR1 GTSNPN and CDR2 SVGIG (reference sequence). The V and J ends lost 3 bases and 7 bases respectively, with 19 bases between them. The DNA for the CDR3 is TGTGCCTGGAGGGGATCCCAGGGCCGTCGGAATTCACCCCTCCACTTT. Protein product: CAWRGSQGRRNSPLHF.

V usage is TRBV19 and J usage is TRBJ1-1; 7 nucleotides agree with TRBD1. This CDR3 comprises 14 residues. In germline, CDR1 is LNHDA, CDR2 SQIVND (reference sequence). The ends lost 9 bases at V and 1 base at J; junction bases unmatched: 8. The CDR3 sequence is CARYQGGQNTEAFF. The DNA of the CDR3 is TGTGCCAGGTATCAGGGGGGACAGAACACTGAAGCTTTCTTT.

In nucleotides, the CDR3 is TGTGCCAGCTCACCAGGGGCCCAGGCCCTCAATCAGCCCCAGCATTTT. This translates into CASSPGAQALNQPQHF. V gene TRBV18 combines with J gene TRBJ1-5, with D perhaps TRBD1 (5 bases). The CDR3 has 16 residues. V was clipped by 2 bases and J by 3 bases, with 14 bases between them. The germline CDR1 and CDR2 sequences are KGHSH and LQKENI.

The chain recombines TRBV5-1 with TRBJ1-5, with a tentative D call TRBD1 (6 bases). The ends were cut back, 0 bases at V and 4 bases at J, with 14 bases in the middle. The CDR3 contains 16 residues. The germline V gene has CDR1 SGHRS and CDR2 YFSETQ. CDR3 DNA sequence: TGCGCCAGCAGCTTGGATGGGCAGGGGATAAATCAGCCCCAGCATTTT. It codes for CASSLDGQGINQPQHF.

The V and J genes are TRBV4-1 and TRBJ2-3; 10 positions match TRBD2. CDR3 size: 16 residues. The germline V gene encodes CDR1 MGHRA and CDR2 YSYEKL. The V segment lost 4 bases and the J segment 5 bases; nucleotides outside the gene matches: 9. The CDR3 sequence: CASSPRERGGGDTQYF. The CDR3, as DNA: TGCGCCAGCAGCCCCCGGGAGCGGGGGGGCGGAGATACGCAGTATTTT.

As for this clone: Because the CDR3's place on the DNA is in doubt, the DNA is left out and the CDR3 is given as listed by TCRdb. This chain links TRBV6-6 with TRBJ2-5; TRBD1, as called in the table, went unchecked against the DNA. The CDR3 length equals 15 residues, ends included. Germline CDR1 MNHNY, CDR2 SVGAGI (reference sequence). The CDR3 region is CASSTSGQLLETQYF.

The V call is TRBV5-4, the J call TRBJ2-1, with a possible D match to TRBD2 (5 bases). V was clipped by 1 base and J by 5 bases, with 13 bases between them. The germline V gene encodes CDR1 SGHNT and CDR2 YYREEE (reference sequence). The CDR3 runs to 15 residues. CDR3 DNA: TGTGCCAGCAGCTTGTTGGGAGACGGAGACAATGAGCAGTTCTTC. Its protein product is CASSLLGDGDNEQFF.

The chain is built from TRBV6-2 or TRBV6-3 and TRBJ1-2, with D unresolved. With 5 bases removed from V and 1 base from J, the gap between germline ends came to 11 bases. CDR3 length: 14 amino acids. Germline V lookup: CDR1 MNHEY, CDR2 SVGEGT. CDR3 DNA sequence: TGTGCCAGCAGTGAGCAGGCATTTAACTATGGCTACACCTTC. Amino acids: CASSEQAFNYGYTF.

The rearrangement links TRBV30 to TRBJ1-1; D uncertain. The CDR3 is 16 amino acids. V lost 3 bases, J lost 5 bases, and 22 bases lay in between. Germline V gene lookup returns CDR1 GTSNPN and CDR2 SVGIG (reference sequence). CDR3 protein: CAWSKVHDQVDTEAFF. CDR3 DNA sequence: TGTGCCTGGAGCAAGGTTCACGACCAGGTGGATACTGAAGCTTTCTTT.

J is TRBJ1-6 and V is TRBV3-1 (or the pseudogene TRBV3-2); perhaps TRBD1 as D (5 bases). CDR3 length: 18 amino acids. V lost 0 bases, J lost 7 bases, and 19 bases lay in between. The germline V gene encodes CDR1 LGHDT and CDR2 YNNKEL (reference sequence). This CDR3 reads CASSQERWVQDINSPLHF. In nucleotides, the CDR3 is TGTGCCAGCAGCCAAGAGCGCTGGGTCCAGGACATCAATTCACCCCTCCACTTT.

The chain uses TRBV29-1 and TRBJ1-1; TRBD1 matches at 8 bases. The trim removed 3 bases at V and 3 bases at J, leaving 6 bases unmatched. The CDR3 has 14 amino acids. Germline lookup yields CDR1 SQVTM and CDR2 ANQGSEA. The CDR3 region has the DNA TGCAGCGTTGACGGACAGGGTTTCGACACTGAAGCTTTCTTT. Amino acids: CSVDGQGFDTEAFF.

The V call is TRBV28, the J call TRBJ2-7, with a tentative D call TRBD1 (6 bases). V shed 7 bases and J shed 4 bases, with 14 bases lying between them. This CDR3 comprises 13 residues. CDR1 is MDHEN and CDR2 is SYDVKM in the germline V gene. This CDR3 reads CASNAGARYEQYF. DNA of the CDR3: TGTGCCAGCAATGCAGGGGCACGGTACGAGCAGTACTTC.

The CDR3 bases are TGTGCCAGCAGCCGTGCCGGGGTTACCTACGAGCAGTACTTC. It is translated as CASSRAGVTYEQYF. The V and J genes are TRBV25-1 and TRBJ2-7, with a possible D match to TRBD2 (5 bases). This CDR3 is built from 14 residues. Looked up from germline, CDR1 is MGHDK and CDR2 is SYGVNS. V lost 6 bases and J lost 2, with 14 bases in between.

The CDR3 DNA sequence: TGCAGCGGTTTGACTAGCGGGTCGAGCTCCTACAATGAGCAGTTCTTC. This codes for CSGLTSGSSSYNEQFF. The chain has TRBV29-1 and TRBJ2-1, with 10 bases that match TRBD2. This CDR3 contains 16 residues. Germline trimming cut 7 bases from V and 0 bases from J; bases unmatched to any gene: 9. CDR1 is SQVTM and CDR2 is ANQGSEA in the germline V gene.

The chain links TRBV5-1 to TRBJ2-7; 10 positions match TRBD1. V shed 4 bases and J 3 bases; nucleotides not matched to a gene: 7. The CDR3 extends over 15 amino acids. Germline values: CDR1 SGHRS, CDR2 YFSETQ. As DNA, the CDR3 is TGCGCCAGCAGCCCATCCGGACAGGGGGTCTACGAGCAGTACTTC. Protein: CASSPSGQGVYEQYF. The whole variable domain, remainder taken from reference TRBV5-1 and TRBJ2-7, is KAGVTQTPRYLIKTRGQQVTLSCSPISGHRSVSWYQQTPGQGLQFLFEYFSETQRNKGNFPGRFSGRQFSNSRSEMNVSTLELGDSALYLCASSPSGQGVYEQYFGPGTRLTVT.